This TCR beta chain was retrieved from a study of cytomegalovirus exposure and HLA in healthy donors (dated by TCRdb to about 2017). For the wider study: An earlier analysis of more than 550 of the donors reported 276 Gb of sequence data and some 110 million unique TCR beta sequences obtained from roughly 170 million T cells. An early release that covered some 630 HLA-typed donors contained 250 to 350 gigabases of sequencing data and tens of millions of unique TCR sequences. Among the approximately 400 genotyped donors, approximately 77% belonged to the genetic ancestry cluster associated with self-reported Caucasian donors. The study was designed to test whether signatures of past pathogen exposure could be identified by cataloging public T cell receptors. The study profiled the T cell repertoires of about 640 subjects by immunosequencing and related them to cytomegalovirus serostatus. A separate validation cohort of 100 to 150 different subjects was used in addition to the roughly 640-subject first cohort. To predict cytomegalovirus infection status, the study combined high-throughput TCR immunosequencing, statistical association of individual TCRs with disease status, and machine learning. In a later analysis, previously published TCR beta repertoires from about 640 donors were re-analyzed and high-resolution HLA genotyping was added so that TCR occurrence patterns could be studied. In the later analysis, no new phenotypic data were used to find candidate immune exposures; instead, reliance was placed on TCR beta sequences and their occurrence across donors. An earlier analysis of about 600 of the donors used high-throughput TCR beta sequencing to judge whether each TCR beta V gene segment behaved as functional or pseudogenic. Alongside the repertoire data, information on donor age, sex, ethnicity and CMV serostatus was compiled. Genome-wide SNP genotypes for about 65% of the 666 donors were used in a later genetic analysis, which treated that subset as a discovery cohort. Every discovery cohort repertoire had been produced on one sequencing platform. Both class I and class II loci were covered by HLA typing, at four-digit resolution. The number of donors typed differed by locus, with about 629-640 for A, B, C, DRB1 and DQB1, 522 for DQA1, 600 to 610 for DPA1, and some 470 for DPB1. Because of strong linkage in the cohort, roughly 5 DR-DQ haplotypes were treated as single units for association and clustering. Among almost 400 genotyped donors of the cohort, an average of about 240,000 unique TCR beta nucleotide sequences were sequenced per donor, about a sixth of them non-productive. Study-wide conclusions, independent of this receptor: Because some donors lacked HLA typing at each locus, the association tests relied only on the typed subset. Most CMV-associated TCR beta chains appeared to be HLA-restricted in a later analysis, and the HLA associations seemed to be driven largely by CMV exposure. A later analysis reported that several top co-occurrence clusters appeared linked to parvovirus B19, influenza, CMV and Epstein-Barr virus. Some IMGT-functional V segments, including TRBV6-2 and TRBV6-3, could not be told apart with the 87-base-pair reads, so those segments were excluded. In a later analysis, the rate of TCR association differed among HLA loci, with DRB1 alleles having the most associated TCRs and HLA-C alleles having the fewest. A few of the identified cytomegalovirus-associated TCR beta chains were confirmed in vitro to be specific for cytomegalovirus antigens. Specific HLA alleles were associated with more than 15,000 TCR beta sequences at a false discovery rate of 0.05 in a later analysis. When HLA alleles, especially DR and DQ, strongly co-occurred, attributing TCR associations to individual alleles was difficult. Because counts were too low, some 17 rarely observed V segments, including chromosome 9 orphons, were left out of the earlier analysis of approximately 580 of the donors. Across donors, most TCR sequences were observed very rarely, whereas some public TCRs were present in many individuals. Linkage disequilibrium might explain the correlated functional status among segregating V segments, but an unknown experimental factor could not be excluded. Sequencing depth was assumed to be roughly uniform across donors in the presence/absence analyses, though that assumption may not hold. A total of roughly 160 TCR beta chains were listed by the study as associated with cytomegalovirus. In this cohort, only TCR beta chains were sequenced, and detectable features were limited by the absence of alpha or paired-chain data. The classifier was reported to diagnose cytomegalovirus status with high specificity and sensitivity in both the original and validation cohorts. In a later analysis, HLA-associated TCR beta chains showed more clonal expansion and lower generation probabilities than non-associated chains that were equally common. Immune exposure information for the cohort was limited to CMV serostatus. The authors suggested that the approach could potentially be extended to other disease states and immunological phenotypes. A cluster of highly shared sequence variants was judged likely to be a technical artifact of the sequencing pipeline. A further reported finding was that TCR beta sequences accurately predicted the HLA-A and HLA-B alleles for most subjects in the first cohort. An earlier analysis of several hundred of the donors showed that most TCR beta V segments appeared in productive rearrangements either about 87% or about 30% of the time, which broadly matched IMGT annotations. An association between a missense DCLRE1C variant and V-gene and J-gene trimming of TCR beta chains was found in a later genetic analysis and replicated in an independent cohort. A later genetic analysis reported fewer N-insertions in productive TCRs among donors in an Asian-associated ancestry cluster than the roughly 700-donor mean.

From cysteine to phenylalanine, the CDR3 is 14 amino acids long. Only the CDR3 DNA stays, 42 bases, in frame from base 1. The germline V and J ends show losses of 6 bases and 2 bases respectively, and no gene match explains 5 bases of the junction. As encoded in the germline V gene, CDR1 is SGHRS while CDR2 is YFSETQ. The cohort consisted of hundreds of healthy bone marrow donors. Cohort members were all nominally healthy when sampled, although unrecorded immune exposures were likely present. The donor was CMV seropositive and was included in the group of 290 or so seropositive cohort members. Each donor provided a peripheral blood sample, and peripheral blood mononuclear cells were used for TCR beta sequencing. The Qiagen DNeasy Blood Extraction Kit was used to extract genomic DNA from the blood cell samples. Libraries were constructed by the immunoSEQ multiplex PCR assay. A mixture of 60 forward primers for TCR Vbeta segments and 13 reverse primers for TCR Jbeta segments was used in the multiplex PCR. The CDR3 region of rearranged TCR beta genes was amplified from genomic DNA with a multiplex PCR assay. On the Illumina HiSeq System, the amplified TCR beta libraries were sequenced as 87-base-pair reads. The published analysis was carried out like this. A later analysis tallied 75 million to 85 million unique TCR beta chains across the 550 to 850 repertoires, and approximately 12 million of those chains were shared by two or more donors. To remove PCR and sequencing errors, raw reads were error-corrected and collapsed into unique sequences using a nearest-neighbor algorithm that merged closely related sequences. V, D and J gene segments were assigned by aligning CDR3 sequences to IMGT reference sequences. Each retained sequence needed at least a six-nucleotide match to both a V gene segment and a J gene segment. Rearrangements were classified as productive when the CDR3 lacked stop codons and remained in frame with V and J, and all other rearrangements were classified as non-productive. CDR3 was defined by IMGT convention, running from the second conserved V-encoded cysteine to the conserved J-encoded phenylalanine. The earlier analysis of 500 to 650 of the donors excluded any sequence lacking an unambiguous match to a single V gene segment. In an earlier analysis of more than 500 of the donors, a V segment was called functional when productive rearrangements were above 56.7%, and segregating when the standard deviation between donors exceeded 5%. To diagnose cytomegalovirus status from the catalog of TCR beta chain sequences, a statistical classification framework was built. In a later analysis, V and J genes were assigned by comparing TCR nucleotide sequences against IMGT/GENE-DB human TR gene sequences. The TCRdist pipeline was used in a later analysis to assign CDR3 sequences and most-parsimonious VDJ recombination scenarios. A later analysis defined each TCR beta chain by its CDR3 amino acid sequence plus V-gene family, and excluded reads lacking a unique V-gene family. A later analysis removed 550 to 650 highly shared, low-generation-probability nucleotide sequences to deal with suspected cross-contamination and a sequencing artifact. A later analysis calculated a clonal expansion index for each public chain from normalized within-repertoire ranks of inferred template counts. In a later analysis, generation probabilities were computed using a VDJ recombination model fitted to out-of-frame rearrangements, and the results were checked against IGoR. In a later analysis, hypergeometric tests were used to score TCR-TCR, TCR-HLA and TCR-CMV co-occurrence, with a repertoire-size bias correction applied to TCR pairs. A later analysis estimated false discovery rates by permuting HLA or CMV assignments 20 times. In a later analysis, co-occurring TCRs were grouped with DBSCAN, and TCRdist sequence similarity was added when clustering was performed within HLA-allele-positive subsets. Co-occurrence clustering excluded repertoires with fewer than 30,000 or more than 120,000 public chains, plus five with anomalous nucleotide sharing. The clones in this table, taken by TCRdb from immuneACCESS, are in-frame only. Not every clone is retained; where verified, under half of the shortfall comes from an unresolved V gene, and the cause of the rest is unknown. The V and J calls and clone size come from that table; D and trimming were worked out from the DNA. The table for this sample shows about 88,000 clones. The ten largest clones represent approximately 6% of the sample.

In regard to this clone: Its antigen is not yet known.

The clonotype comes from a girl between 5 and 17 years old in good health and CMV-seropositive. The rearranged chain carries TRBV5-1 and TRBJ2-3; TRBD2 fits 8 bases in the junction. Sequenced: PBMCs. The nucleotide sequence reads TGCGCCAGCATGACGGGGGGGGACACAGATACGCAGTATTTT. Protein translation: CASMTGGDTDTQYF.